Below are 17 T cell receptor beta chains sequenced from a single sample in a study of T cells after yellow fever vaccination. MiXCR was run by TCRdb on the 5' RACE reads, yielding one entry per CDR3 protein. The profile covers approximately 240,000 distinct CDR3 sequences, with more than 3.5% appearing a single time and under 20% taken by the ten largest. Sequencing used PBMCs, obtained 15 days after the yellow fever booster vaccination. Source of these receptors: a young man who received the YFV17D yellow fever vaccine.

This clonotype was counted many times. This chain links TRBV6-5 with TRBJ1-4; D gene unclear. Trimming removed 0 bases at V and 4 bases at J, with 15 bases between. The CDR3 covers 17 residues. Germline assignment: CDR1 MNHEY and CDR2 SVGAGI. The chain's CDR3 is CASSYSPRTGVNEKLFF. CDR3 bases: TGTGCCAGCAGTTACTCACCTAGGACCGGCGTTAATGAAAAACTGTTTTTT.

This clonotype showed up many times. This chain connects TRBV6-5 to TRBJ1-1; D is uncertain. The CDR3 contains 13 residues. V was cut by 8 bases and J by 5 bases, with 15 bases left in between. The germline gives CDR1 MNHEY, CDR2 SVGAGI. The CDR3 is CASLREGTTEAFF. The CDR3 nucleotides read TGTGCCAGCCTTCGGGAAGGAACGACTGAAGCTTTCTTT.

This clonotype has a count of ten or more. J is TRBJ1-2 and V is TRBV15, with 10 bases that match TRBD1. The CDR3 runs 16 residues. V gave up 3 bases and J gave up 7 bases; unmatched junction bases: 11. Germline V gives CDR1 LNHNV, CDR2 YYDKDF (reference sequence). CDR3 loop: CATSREPGQGRLGYTF. As DNA, the CDR3 is TGTGCCACCAGCAGGGAACCGGGACAGGGGAGGCTTGGCTACACCTTC. Looking up the rest from reference TRBV15 and TRBJ1-2 gives the full variable domain: DAMVIQNPRYQVTQFGKPVTLSCSQTLNHNVMYWYQQKSSQAPKLLFHYYDKDFNNEADTPDNFQSRRPNTSFCFLDIRSPGLGDTAMYLCATSREPGQGRLGYTFGSGTRLTVV.

V usage is TRBV5-6 and J usage is TRBJ1-5, with D possibly matching TRBD1 (5 bases). Trimming removed 4 bases at V and 7 bases at J, with 15 bases between. Germline V CDR1 and CDR2: SGHDT, YYEEEE. The CDR3 totals 14 residues. Here the CDR3 DNA reads TGTGCCAGCAGCGCGGGGAGCTCAGGGCAGCCCCAGCATTTT. Translated: CASSAGSSGQPQHF.

At least ten counts were recorded for this clonotype. This sequence joins TRBV6-5 and TRBJ2-3; D is possibly TRBD1 or TRBD2 (5 bases each). Deletions cut 2 bases from V and 0 bases from J, with 6 bases between. This CDR3 spans 14 amino acids. Germline-derived CDR1 and CDR2 are MNHEY and SVGAGI. The CDR3 nucleotides read TGTGCCAGCAGTTACGAGGGGAGCACAGATACGCAGTATTTT. Translating it yields CASSYEGSTDTQYF.

This clonotype was seen ten or more times. Here the CDR3 reads CASKLVGTGGDEQYF. The CDR3 nucleotides are TGCGCCAGCAAGTTGGTTGGGACAGGGGGAGACGAGCAGTACTTC. V gene TRBV5-1 combines with J gene TRBJ2-7; TRBD1 matches at 11 bases. In germline, CDR1 is SGHRS, CDR2 YFSETQ. This CDR3 has 15 residues. V trimming: 6 bases; J trimming: 5 bases; junction bases outside the gene matches: 10. Full variable domain (outside the CDR3, taken from reference TRBV5-1 and TRBJ2-7): KAGVTQTPRYLIKTRGQQVTLSCSPISGHRSVSWYQQTPGQGLQFLFEYFSETQRNKGNFPGRFSGRQFSNSRSEMNVSTLELGDSALYLCASKLVGTGGDEQYFGPGTRLTVT.

This clonotype was seen only a few times. V usage is TRBV18 and J usage is TRBJ2-7; D remains unclear. The V end lost 2 bases, the J end lost 0 bases, and 8 bases lay between the germline ends. The CDR3 runs 14 residues. The germline V gene has CDR1 KGHSH and CDR2 LQKENI. CDR3 sequence (DNA): TGTGCCAGCTCACCAGACTTCGTCTCCTACGAGCAGTACTTC. This sequence encodes CASSPDFVSYEQYF.

This clonotype was counted at least ten times. This chain uses TRBV20-1 with TRBJ2-7; 12 bases align to TRBD1. Germline V lookup: CDR1 DFQATT, CDR2 SNEGSKA (reference sequence). Trimming cost V 0 bases and J 5 bases; bases outside gene matches: 5. This CDR3 has 15 residues. CDR3: CSARDRDRGLDEQYF. DNA for the CDR3: TGCAGTGCTAGAGACCGGGACAGGGGGCTCGACGAGCAGTACTTC.

This clonotype was counted many times. This chain uses TRBV6-1 with TRBJ1-2; TRBD1 aligns across 9 bases. The junction had 6 bases not matched to a gene; V was cut back by 7 bases and J by 6 bases. The CDR3 runs to 13 residues. The germline gives CDR1 MNHNS, CDR2 SASEGT. This chain's CDR3 is CASTDRGLDGYTF. The DNA of the CDR3 is TGTGCCAGCACGGACAGGGGCCTGGATGGCTACACCTTC.

This clonotype was recorded many times. The rearrangement links TRBV20-1 to TRBJ1-4; D is ambiguous. There are 12 residues in the CDR3. Germline V gene data show CDR1 as DFQATT and CDR2 as SNEGSKA (reference sequence). The ends were cut back, 5 bases at V and 7 bases at J, with 11 bases in the middle. The CDR3 DNA reads as TGCAGTGCTGCCCCTAGCGGTGAAAAACTGTTTTTT. The encoded protein is CSAAPSGEKLFF.

This clonotype was recorded at least ten times. This chain connects TRBV15 to TRBJ2-2; 11 positions agree with TRBD2. V was clipped by 0 bases and J by 4 bases; unmatched bases: 1. The CDR3 sequence is 16 residues long. Per the germline V gene, CDR1 is LNHNV and CDR2 is YYDKDF (reference sequence). In DNA, the CDR3 is TGTGCCACCAGCAGAGAGACTAGCGGGGCCACCGGGGAGCTGTTTTTT. It codes for CATSRETSGATGELFF.

This clonotype was detected ten times or more. This chain links TRBV4-2 with TRBJ2-5, with 8 bases aligning to TRBD2. The CDR3 contains 16 residues. Germline loops: CDR1 LGHNA, CDR2 YNFKEQ. V gave up 0 bases and J gave up 5 bases; unmatched junction bases: 8. CDR3 loop: CASSQDPSGGGETQYF. The CDR3 nucleotides are TGTGCCAGCAGCCAAGATCCAAGCGGGGGCGGGGAGACCCAGTACTTC.

Ten or more counts support this clonotype. The chain carries TRBV4-2 and TRBJ1-2, with D possibly being TRBD1 (6 bases). Trimming removed 3 bases from V and 5 bases from J, with 10 bases in between. In germline, CDR1 is LGHNA, CDR2 YNFKEQ. The CDR3 totals 13 residues. The CDR3 here is CASSHPGTYGYTF. CDR3 in DNA: TGTGCCAGCAGCCACCCCGGGACATATGGCTACACCTTC.

At least ten counts were recorded for this clonotype. The rearrangement uses TRBV6-5 and TRBJ1-1; 7 bases fit TRBD1. Germline V gene lookup returns CDR1 MNHEY and CDR2 SVGAGI. The V segment lost 4 bases and the J segment 3 bases; nucleotides outside the gene matches: 11. CDR3 length: 16 residues. CDR3 region: CASSSVGGLRDTEAFF. CDR3 sequence (DNA): TGTGCCAGCAGTTCCGTAGGGGGCCTGAGGGACACTGAAGCTTTCTTT.

This clonotype was recorded many times. The chain couples TRBV29-1 to TRBJ2-5; perhaps D is TRBD1 or TRBD2 (5 bases each). Looked up from germline, CDR1 is SQVTM and CDR2 is ANQGSEA. The CDR3 length is 12 residues. Trimming shortened V by 6 bases and J by 4 bases, and 12 bases separated the two germline ends. The DNA for the CDR3 is TGCAGCGTGCTAGGGGACGGAGAGACCCAGTACTTC. Its protein is CSVLGDGETQYF.

This clonotype has a handful of counts. The rearrangement uses TRBV5-4 and TRBJ2-5; TRBD1 agrees at 7 bases. The CDR3 has 16 residues. J gave up 4 bases and V 0 bases, and 9 bases lay outside the gene matches. The V gene's germline CDR1 is SGHNT and CDR2 YYREEE (reference sequence). The CDR3 bases are TGTGCCAGCAGCTTGGGGTCGACAGGGTGGAGAGAGACCCAGTACTTC. This gives the protein CASSLGSTGWRETQYF.

This clonotype was detected ten times or more. V and J are TRBV27 and TRBJ2-2; 7 bases map to TRBD1. The CDR3 covers 16 residues. After removal of 2 bases from V and 0 bases from J, the junction contained 3 bases not matched to a gene. The germline gives CDR1 MNHEY, CDR2 SMNVEV (reference sequence). CDR3 nucleotide sequence: TGTGCCAGCAGTTTACTAGGGACAGCGAACACCGGGGAGCTGTTTTTT. Protein sequence: CASSLLGTANTGELFF.